This TCR beta chain was documented in a study of cytomegalovirus exposure and HLA in healthy donors. Study-level results: Some TCR beta chains (about 180 of them) were listed as cytomegalovirus-associated.

Turning to this clone: Its antigen is unknown.

Only in-frame clones appear in the TCRdb table, and some are missing; sequencing was by immunoSEQ multiplex PCR. The data hold about 140,000 clones, with just under 85% observed a single time. The receptor was derived from a man aged 25-45 years in good health and CMV-seropositive. Material for sequencing was PBMCs.

The CDR3 DNA follows: TGTGCCAGCTCACCGGGCACCGCTAATCAGCCCCAGCATTTT. Amino acid sequence: CASSPGTANQPQHF. The chain links TRBV18 to TRBJ1-5, with D uncertain. CDR1 and CDR2 (germline): KGHSH, LQKENI. Deletions cut 3 bases from V and 4 bases from J, with 10 bases between. The CDR3 is 14 amino acids. The whole variable domain, filled in from reference TRBV18 and TRBJ1-5, reads NAGVMQNPRHLVRRRGQEARLRCSPMKGHSHVYWYRQLPEEGLKFMVYLQKENIIDESGMPKERFSAEFPKEGPSILRIQQVVRGDSAAYFCASSPGTANQPQHFGDGTRLSIL.